This TCR beta chain was sequenced for a study of neurological immune-mediated disorders (dated by TCRdb to the late 2010s). In terms of the full investigation: Among the approximately 34 multiple sclerosis patients, relapsing-remitting MS accounted for around 31 and secondary progressive MS accounted for 3. Longitudinal samples, technical triplicates and paired sorted CD4+ and CD8+ T-cell subsets, alongside PBMC samples, were included among the approximately 99 TCR-beta libraries. Of the 70 or so subjects in the cohort, around 15 were HAM/TSP patients, some 35 were multiple sclerosis patients, and about 20 were healthy controls. Peripheral blood TCR-beta repertoires from HTLV-I-associated myelopathy (HAM/TSP) patients, multiple sclerosis patients and healthy controls were compared by UMI-based sequencing. Results the study describes overall, beyond this receptor: TCR clonal expansion was highest in HAM/TSP patients and lowest in MS patients, with MS patients falling below even healthy controls. Repertoires from 18 of 34 MS patients were grouped by phylogenetic analysis into a cluster of related CDR3 sequences, suggesting a possible repertoire-level signature. The MS cluster was not associated with any clinical or MRI features, and the authors stated that larger cohorts are needed. Expanded clones from different subjects shared no identical CDR3 amino acid sequences, which suggests that TCR-beta repertoires were private in all groups.

cDNA was synthesized by template-switch 5'RACE using a primer with a 10-nucleotide random unique molecular identifier that tagged each TCR transcript. Each sequencing run produced over 160 million TCR-beta sequences covering 15-18 subjects. Total RNA was extracted with the RNeasy kit. TCR-beta VDJ regions were amplified with primers for the TCR constant region and the 5'RACE anchor, using the KAPA Real-time Library Amplification kit. A first PCR added sample indexes and Illumina adaptors, after which a second PCR increased the library yield. After Ampure bead purification, the TCR product of roughly 650 bp was size-selected on a 2% E-gel SizeSelection system. Before pooling, libraries had their quality checked on a Bioanalyzer, their concentration measured with Qubit, and their quantity determined with the Kapa Library Quantification kit. Libraries were sequenced paired-end 2 x 150 bp on an Illumina HiSeq 2500. To increase sequence diversity, about 25-30% phiX was spiked into each library pool. The authors' analysis ran thus. The UMI-based MiGEC pipeline processed quality-filtered reads and removed over 80% of raw TCR sequences during error correction. IMGT germline references were used for aligning VDJ genes, and each clonotype was defined as a unique CDR3 amino acid sequence together with its V-J genes. VDJtools evaluated clonal expansion, Shannon diversity and CDR3 relatedness (CalcPairwiseDistances, ClusterSamples); CLCbio workbench built phylogenetic trees. Clones with at least 8 unique UMIs were defined as expanded, with this threshold being based on coefficient-of-variation modelling across technical triplicates. TCRdb reworked the public reads: Q25 trimming with fastp, MiXCR clone assembly, productive beta chains retained. Each entry is one CDR3 protein sequence, shown with its most common DNA and genes. TCRdb's processing, not the study's, gives the V and J calls here. The sample profile shows about 27,000 distinct CDR3 sequences; almost 2.5% of them were found once. The top ten clones comprise over 2% of the sample.

The CDR3 has 13 amino acids, counting the end cysteine and phenylalanine. This entry keeps only the CDR3 DNA: 39 bases, framed from base 1. Relative to germline, V is missing 5 bases and J is missing 5 bases, with 8 bases of the junction outside any gene match. CDR1 is given as DFQATT and CDR2 as SNEGSKA, both from the germline V gene (reference sequence). Unsorted PBMC libraries were generated from 2 million PBMCs stored in RNAlater at -80 °C until RNA extraction. Multiple sclerosis patients were enrolled in a US clinical protocol under which disease progression was evaluated by magnetic resonance imaging. Peripheral blood was subjected to Ficoll-Hypaque density gradient centrifugation to isolate PBMCs, which were then cryopreserved in liquid nitrogen. This clonotype was seen ten or more times. Its antigen is currently not known. No clone much larger than this one lies a single base away; base qualities are absent.

The chain uses TRBV20-1 and TRBJ1-1; 7 central nucleotides agree with TRBD1. The TCR originated in a woman aged 45-60 years with multiple sclerosis. What was sequenced was PBMCs. Read as DNA, the sequence is TGCAGTGCTGACAGGGCCTCGGGGACTGAAGCTTTCTTT. This translates into CSADRASGTEAFF.